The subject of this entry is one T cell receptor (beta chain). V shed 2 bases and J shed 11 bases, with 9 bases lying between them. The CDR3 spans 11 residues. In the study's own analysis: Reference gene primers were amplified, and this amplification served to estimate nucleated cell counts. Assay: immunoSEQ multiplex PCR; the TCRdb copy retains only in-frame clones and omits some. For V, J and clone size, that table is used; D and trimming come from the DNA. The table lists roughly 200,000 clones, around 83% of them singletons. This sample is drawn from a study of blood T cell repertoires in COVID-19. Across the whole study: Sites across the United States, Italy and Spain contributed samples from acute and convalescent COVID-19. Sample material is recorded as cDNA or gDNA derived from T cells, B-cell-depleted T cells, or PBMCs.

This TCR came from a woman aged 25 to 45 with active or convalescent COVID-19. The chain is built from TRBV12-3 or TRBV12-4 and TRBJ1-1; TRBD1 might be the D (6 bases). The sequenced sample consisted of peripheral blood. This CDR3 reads CASSLTGNAFF. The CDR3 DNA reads TGTGCCAGCAGTTTAACAGGGAATGCTTTCTTT.